One sample yielded the 12 T cell receptor beta chains listed below, sequenced in a study of Graves' ophthalmopathy and Graves' hyperthyroidism. Amplification of the TCR beta CDR3 regions used RNA transcripts (as template). Investigators did first-round RT-PCR with HTBI primers, then second-round multiplex PCR. MiXCR, run by TCRdb on the multiplex PCR reads, gives a single entry per CDR3 protein. The repertoire has hundreds of thousands of distinct CDR3 sequences, around 21% of them found once; the top ten carry roughly 3.2%. The sequenced sample was peripheral blood. The receptors here all came from a woman aged 18-29 years with stable Graves' hyperthyroidism.

The gene calls are TRBV29-1 and TRBJ2-5; 13 bases agree with TRBD2. This CDR3 contains 16 residues. The ends lost 2 bases at V and 5 bases at J; junction bases unmatched: 8. In germline, CDR1 is SQVTM, CDR2 ANQGSEA. CDR3 sequence reads: CSVEILAGGPGETQYF. The CDR3 DNA reads as TGCAGCGTTGAAATACTAGCGGGAGGGCCCGGTGAGACCCAGTACTTC.

Many counts were recorded for this clonotype. A read error may explain this, as a much larger clone is one base away. The chain couples TRBV12-3 or TRBV12-4 to TRBJ2-1; either TRBD1 or TRBD2 may fit D (5 bases each). This CDR3 is 17 amino acids long. The CDR3 DNA reads TGTGCCAGCTCGGGACCCGGCGGCCCTAGCCCTTACAATGAGAAGTTCTTC. It encodes CASSGPGGPSPYNEKFF.

This clonotype was observed many times. The chain combines TRBV30 with TRBJ1-1, with 9 bases matching TRBD1. The CDR3 has 14 residues. V trimming: 2 bases; J trimming: 4 bases; junction bases outside the gene matches: 5. The germline CDR1 and CDR2 sequences are GTSNPN and SVGIG (reference sequence). This chain's CDR3 is CAWSPTGGITEAFF. CDR3 nucleotides: TGTGCCTGGAGTCCGACAGGGGGTATCACTGAAGCTTTCTTT.

This clonotype was recorded at least ten times. The chain couples TRBV11-2 to TRBJ2-2; 9 nucleotides align to TRBD2. The CDR3 is 17 amino acids. The germline CDR1 and CDR2 sequences are SGHAT and FQNNGV. J was trimmed by 4 bases and V by 6 bases; bases with no gene match: 12. CDR3 residues: CASSNVAGLASTGELFF. The CDR3 DNA reads TGTGCCAGCAGTAATGTAGCGGGACTAGCAAGCACCGGGGAGCTGTTTTTT.

This clonotype showed up many times. The chain joins TRBV4-1 to TRBJ2-2; D is perhaps TRBD1 (6 bases). CDR1 and CDR2 (germline): MGHRA, YSYEKL. V lost 1 base, J lost 6 bases, and 9 bases lay in between. The CDR3 has 14 amino acids. As DNA, the CDR3 is TGCGCCAGCAGCCAAGTTAGGGGGTCCGGGGAGCTGTTTTTT. This encodes CASSQVRGSGELFF.

This clonotype was seen repeatedly, ten times or more. Without the conserved terminal phenylalanine or tryptophan, this CDR3 likely stems from a read error. The rearrangement links TRBV3-1 to TRBJ1-1; no firm D call. The V gene's germline CDR1 is LGHDT and CDR2 YNNKEL (reference sequence). Trimming cost V 0 bases and J 7 bases, with 9 bases left between them. CDR3 size: 13 residues. CDR3: CASSQDSDFEAFL. Written as DNA, the CDR3 is TGTGCCAGCAGCCAAGATTCCGACTTTGAAGCTTTCCTT.

This clonotype has at least ten counts. The gene calls are TRBV4-1 and TRBJ2-5; 8 nucleotides match TRBD1. Germline CDR1 is MGHRA and CDR2 is YSYEKL. The CDR3 runs 16 residues. V dropped 1 base and J dropped 1; count of bases not matched to a gene: 5. DNA of the CDR3: TGCGCCAGCAGCCAAGTTATGACAGGGGTCCAAGAGACCCAGTACTTC. Translated: CASSQVMTGVQETQYF.

In its sample, this clonotype was seen many times. The chain carries TRBV15 and TRBJ2-4; 10 bases line up with TRBD1. Trimming at V came to 1 base and at J to 7 bases, leaving 7 bases not matched to a gene. The germline gives CDR1 LNHNV, CDR2 YYDKDF (reference sequence). The CDR3 has 16 residues. This chain's CDR3 is CATSRVGTGVRNIQYF. DNA for the CDR3: TGTGCCACCAGCAGAGTAGGGACAGGGGTCCGCAACATTCAGTACTTC.

This clonotype was counted many times. The chain combines TRBV11-2 with TRBJ2-2; 13 bases align to TRBD2. With V trimmed by 5 bases and J by 8 bases, 8 bases remained unmatched. The CDR3 is 16 residues long. Germline V gives CDR1 SGHAT, CDR2 FQNNGV. CDR3 protein: CASSLRTSGSPGELFF. The CDR3 bases are TGTGCCAGCAGCCTCCGGACTAGCGGGAGCCCAGGGGAGCTGTTTTTT.

The rearrangement joins TRBV27 to TRBJ2-5; weak D call: TRBD2 (6 bases). Germline lookup yields CDR1 MNHEY and CDR2 SMNVEV (reference sequence). This CDR3 region has 14 residues. Trimming stripped 0 bases from V and 5 bases from J, with 10 bases between. The CDR3 DNA follows: TGTGCCAGCAGTTTATCGGAGGGAGGCGAGACCCAGTACTTC. Its protein is CASSLSEGGETQYF.

This clonotype came up many times. V usage is TRBV20-1 and J usage is TRBJ2-7, with 12 nucleotides matching TRBD2. CDR1 and CDR2 from the germline V gene are DFQATT and SNEGSKA (reference sequence). This CDR3 has 15 residues. Germline trimming cut 5 bases from V and 5 bases from J; bases unmatched to any gene: 10. Written as DNA, the CDR3 is TGCAGTGCTCGACTCCTAGCGGGAGGGTTCCACGAGCAGTACTTC. Translated, it gives CSARLLAGGFHEQYF.

This clonotype was picked up a small number of times. The chain's CDR3 is CASSFRGDQPQHF. The CDR3 bases are TGTGCCAGCAGCTTTAGGGGCGATCAGCCCCAGCATTTT. The chain links TRBV7-2 to TRBJ1-5; weak D call: TRBD1 (5 bases). There are 13 residues in the CDR3. The V end lost 3 bases, the J end lost 5 bases, and 8 bases lay between the germline ends. The germline V gene has CDR1 SGHTA and CDR2 FQGNSA.